This is a list of T cell receptor beta chains from one sample in a study of CD8 T cells in ankylosing spondylitis. TCRdb analysed the 5' RACE reads with MiXCR anew, one entry per CDR3 protein. In the table there are hundreds of thousands of distinct CDR3 sequences, 12% of which are singletons. Material: blood, either unsorted or a sorted T cell fraction (not recorded which). The receptor set was obtained from a male donor with ankylosing spondylitis. Both conserved end residues are part of each CDR3. D genes are given only for firm matches. Not every row has a clone size; where given, it reads once, few, many or a size class.

12,TRBV6-6,-,-,TRBJ2-7,TGTGCCAGCAGTTTCCACGGCTACGAGCAGTACTTC,CASSFHGYEQYF
12,TRBV6-5,-,few,TRBJ2-1,TGTGCCAGCAGGGGGGACGCGAATGAGCAGTTCTTC,CASRGDANEQFF
11,TRBV20-1,-,-,TRBJ1-1,TGCAGTGTGTCGGGACCGACTGAAGCTTTCTTT,CSVSGPTEAFF
14,TRBV19,-,few,TRBJ1-4,TGTGCCAGTAGTATAGTGCCGGAGAATGAAAAACTGTTTTTT,CASSIVPENEKLFF
15,TRBV10-3,TRBD1,many,TRBJ2-7,TGTGCCATCAGTGAGGGGGACAGGTCTTCTCACGAGCAGTACTTC,CAISEGDRSSHEQYF
16,TRBV27,TRBD1,-,TRBJ2-5,TGTGCCAGCAGTTTCAATCCGGGACAGGGAAGAGAGACCCAGTACTTC,CASSFNPGQGRETQYF
15,TRBV7-6,-,few,TRBJ2-7,TGTGCCAGCAGCACCAACCCCCAGGAGTACAACGAGCAGTACTTC,CASSTNPQEYNEQYF
12,TRBV20-1,-,-,TRBJ1-6,TGCAGTGCTACTGGGTATAATTCACCCCTCCACTTT,CSATGYNSPLHF
15,TRBV4-3,-,many,TRBJ2-2,TGCGCCAGCAGCCAAGAGGCAGGGTACACCGGGGAGCTGTTTTTT,CASSQEAGYTGELFF
16,TRBV21-1,-,few,TRBJ2-1,TGTGCCAGCAGCAAAGGGGGTAGAAGTAGAATATGTGAGCAGTTCTTC,CASSKGGRSRICEQFF
15,TRBV7-2,TRBD1,many,TRBJ2-1,TGTGCCAGCAGCTTTCGGACAGGGAACTGGAATGAGCAGTTCTTC,CASSFRTGNWNEQFF
14,TRBV18,-,-,TRBJ2-1,TGTGCCAGCTCACCACCGCGGACCTACAATGAGCAGTTCTTC,CASSPPRTYNEQFF
13,TRBV13,TRBD2,few,TRBJ2-7,TGTGCCAGCTCCAAAGCGGGGCAATACGAGCAGTACTTC,CASSKAGQYEQYF
14,TRBV5-1,-,few,TRBJ1-1,TGCGCCAGCAGTATCGGTGAGGTCAACACTGAAGCTTTCTTT,CASSIGEVNTEAFF
14,TRBV7-2,-,-,TRBJ2-1,TGTGCCAGCAGCTGGCGCAGGGGTGGGCATGAGCAGTTCTTC,CASSWRRGGHEQFF
14,TRBV27,-,many,TRBJ2-1,TGTGCCAGCCTTAGGTGGGGGGCGAGCAATGAGCAGTTCTTC,CASLRWGASNEQFF
17,TRBV10-3,TRBD2,-,TRBJ2-1,TGTGCCATCAGTGGATGGCAGCGGGAGGGCCGCGGCAATGAGCAGTTCTTC,CAISGWQREGRGNEQFF
15,TRBV20-1,-,few,TRBJ2-5,TGCAGTGCTACAACAGACCCGGGACGACAAGAGACCCAGTACTTC,CSATTDPGRQETQYF
14,TRBV20-1,TRBD1,-,TRBJ1-5,TGCAGTGCTTTACAGGGGTCGGACAATCAGCCCCAGCATTTT,CSALQGSDNQPQHF
13,TRBV7-2,-,few,TRBJ2-3,TGTGCCAGCAGCTCCAGCTTGGGGAATACGCAGTATTTT,CASSSSLGNTQYF
13,TRBV20-1,-,-,TRBJ1-5,TGCAGTGCTAGAGATCTGATAAGTCAGCCCCAGCATTTT,CSARDLISQPQHF
13,TRBV29-1,-,many,TRBJ2-3,TGCAGCGCTCGGGGCGATTCGGCAGATACGCAGTATTTT,CSARGDSADTQYF
13,TRBV6-6,TRBD2,few,TRBJ2-5,TGTGCCAGCAGAACGGGAGGCCAAGAGACCCAGTACTTC,CASRTGGQETQYF
13,TRBV7-9,-,-,TRBJ1-1,TGTGCCAGCAGCTTAGAGCAGGCAGCCCGAGCTTTCTTT,CASSLEQAARAFF
12,TRBV12-3/TRBV12-4,-,many,TRBJ1-2,TGTGCCAGCAGTGCCGACAGAGGTGGCTACACCTTC,CASSADRGGYTF
13,TRBV6-1,-,-,TRBJ2-5,TGTGCCAGCAGTCCCCACGCCCAAGAGACCCAGTACTTC,CASSPHAQETQYF
14,TRBV10-2,-,few,TRBJ1-3,TGCGCCAGCAGTCGGGGGCTGGATGGAAACACCATATATTTT,CASSRGLDGNTIYF
20,TRBV5-1,-,few,TRBJ1-2,TGCGCCAGCAGCTCCTCAAAGCCAGGCCCACGTATTCCAGCTAACTATGGCTACACCTTC,CASSSSKPGPRIPANYGYTF
12,TRBV20-1,-,few,TRBJ2-1,TGCAGTGCTCTCGACACCTACAATGAGCAGTTCTTC,CSALDTYNEQFF
14,TRBV13,TRBD2,few,TRBJ2-3,TGTGCCAGCAGCTTAAGCGGGGCGATAGATACGCAGTATTTT,CASSLSGAIDTQYF
13,TRBV3-1,-,-,TRBJ1-2,TGTGCCAGCAGCCTCCTCGTAGGGGCCGGCTACACCTTC,CASSLLVGAGYTF
15,TRBV5-1,-,few,TRBJ2-3,TGCGCCAGCACCCCTTACGAGGCTAGCACAGATACGCAGTATTTT,CASTPYEASTDTQYF
15,TRBV18,-,-,TRBJ1-5,TGTGCCAGCTCACCAAGTCAGCCTGGCAATCAGCCCCAGCATTTT,CASSPSQPGNQPQHF
15,TRBV12-3/TRBV12-4,TRBD2,-,TRBJ2-7,TGTGCCAGCAGACCTGCGGGGGGCTTAAACTACGAGCAGTACTTC,CASRPAGGLNYEQYF
15,TRBV6-5,-,-,TRBJ2-1,TGTGCCAGCAGTTACTCGCTGAGACAGGTCTATGAGCAGTTCTTC,CASSYSLRQVYEQFF
16,TRBV5-1,-,-,TRBJ2-3,TGCGCCAGCAGTCTATGGCAGGGGCAGGACACAGATACGCAGTATTTT,CASSLWQGQDTDTQYF
15,TRBV6-2/TRBV6-3,TRBD1,few,TRBJ1-2,TGTGCCAGCACCCGAGCGGGACAGGGGCCCTATGGCTACACCTTC,CASTRAGQGPYGYTF
14,TRBV5-6,TRBD1,-,TRBJ2-7,TGTGCCAGCAGCCAAACAGGGGGCAGGGACGAGCAGTACTTC,CASSQTGGRDEQYF
14,TRBV5-1,-,few,TRBJ2-7,TGCGCCAGCAGCTGGGCGAGGGGGGCCTACGAGCAGTACTTC,CASSWARGAYEQYF
16,TRBV15,-,few,TRBJ1-2,TGTGCCACCAGCTTCCAATTACTGGCCAGGTCCTCTGGCTACACCTTC,CATSFQLLARSSGYTF
13,TRBV27,-,-,TRBJ1-2,TGTGCCAGCAGTTTAATCGGGGAGAGTGGCTACACCTTC,CASSLIGESGYTF
15,TRBV5-1,TRBD1,-,TRBJ2-2,TGCGCCAGCAGCTGGGACAGGGGAGGCCCCGGGGAGCTGTTTTTT,CASSWDRGGPGELFF
14,TRBV6-5,TRBD2,-,TRBJ2-7,TGTGCCAGCAGTTACTTGACTAGCGGGTCTGAGCAGTACTTC,CASSYLTSGSEQYF
14,TRBV10-3,-,-,TRBJ1-2,TGTGCCATCAGTGAGTACCGGGACGGCTATGGCTACACCTTC,CAISEYRDGYGYTF
18,TRBV3-1,TRBD2,few,TRBJ2-1,TGTGCCAGCAGCTCCGGGACTAGCGGGGAGAGCTCCTACAATGAGCAGTTCTTC,CASSSGTSGESSYNEQFF
13,TRBV20-1,-,few,TRBJ2-4,TGCAGTGCTAGAGATACACGGTCCTTAATTCAGTACTTC,CSARDTRSLIQYF
14,TRBV4-3,-,-,TRBJ1-4,TGCGCCAGCAGCCAACTATCCGGGGCAGAAAAACTGTTTTTT,CASSQLSGAEKLFF
13,TRBV6-2/TRBV6-3,-,few,TRBJ2-6,TGTGCCAGCAGCCAACCAGGGGCCAACGTCCTGACTTTC,CASSQPGANVLTF
15,TRBV20-1,-,many,TRBJ1-6,TGCAGTGCTAGAGATAGCGGCAGGGTTAATTCACCCCTCCACTTT,CSARDSGRVNSPLHF
16,TRBV4-3,TRBD2,-,TRBJ2-5,TGCGCCAGCAGCCAACCAATAGCGGGAGGGGGAGAGACCCAGTACTTC,CASSQPIAGGGETQYF
14,TRBV6-1,TRBD1,-,TRBJ1-1,TGTGCCAGCAGGACGGGACAGTCGAACACTGAAGCTTTCTTT,CASRTGQSNTEAFF
15,TRBV7-2,-,many,TRBJ2-3,TGTGCCAGCAGCTATTCAGGGGTTGGCACAGATACGCAGTATTTT,CASSYSGVGTDTQYF